This entry lists 25 T cell receptor beta chains sequenced from one sample in a study of blood T cells in healthy people across ages. A sample-barcoded 5' primer and a J-beta primer mix were used in a second PCR of about 7 to 12 cycles. TCRdb re-called the 5' RACE reads with MiXCR, one entry per CDR3 protein. The sample consists of fewer than 800,000 distinct CDR3 sequences, roughly 21% of them appearing once. Material for sequencing was blood. The receptors come from a man aged 65 to 79 in good health.

The chain employs TRBV29-1 and TRBJ2-1; 8 nucleotides align to TRBD2. Trimming cost V 5 bases and J 4 bases; bases outside gene matches: 10. Germline V gene lookup returns CDR1 SQVTM and CDR2 ANQGSEA. The CDR3 length is 15 residues. CDR3 sequence (DNA): TGCAGCGTTTCCAGCGGGAGTGCCCGTTACAATGAGCAGTTCTTC. Translated: CSVSSGSARYNEQFF.

This clonotype was observed a handful of times. One end of the junction varies from germline; a read error may be responsible. The CDR3 DNA follows: TGTGTCAGCAGCTCAATTACAGACGAGCAGTACTTC. Its protein product is CVSSSITDEQYF. The rearrangement joins TRBV7-9 to TRBJ2-5; D is uncertain. Near its end, the DNA agrees better with TRBJ2-7, so the J call may be wrong. Per the germline V gene, CDR1 is SEHNR and CDR2 is FQNEAQ (reference sequence). The CDR3 spans 12 residues.

This clonotype appeared a few times. DNA of the CDR3: TGCGCCAGCAGCCAAGACGGGATGGGGGAAAAACTGTTTTTT. Its translation is CASSQDGMGEKLFF. The chain employs TRBV4-1 and TRBJ1-4, with D hard to call. Per germline, CDR1 MGHRA and CDR2 YSYEKL. The CDR3 contains 14 residues. Trimming took off 0 bases at V and 8 bases at J, with 10 bases between the two ends.

This clonotype has a handful of counts. The V and J genes are TRBV19 and TRBJ1-3; TRBD1 is a possible D gene (5 bases). The CDR3 contains 14 residues. Germline V gene data show CDR1 as LNHDA and CDR2 as SQIVND (reference sequence). Trimming took 5 bases from V and 0 from J, leaving 8 bases between them. Written as DNA, the CDR3 is TGTGCCAGTAGTTCGACAGTCTCTGGAAACACCATATATTTT. Its translation: CASSSTVSGNTIYF.

This clonotype appeared a few times. DNA of the CDR3: TGCAGTGCTAGAGATGTGGACCACCGGCAGTATTTT. This gives the protein CSARDVDHRQYF. The rearrangement links TRBV20-1 to TRBJ2-3; no reliable D call. This CDR3 region has 12 residues. Germline V CDR1 and CDR2: DFQATT, SNEGSKA (reference sequence). Trimming cost V 0 bases and J 11 bases, with 12 bases left between them.

This clonotype has just a few counts. A much larger clone sits a single nucleotide away, making a read error possible. V and J are TRBV28 and TRBJ2-5; 10 bases are shared with TRBD2. J gave up 5 bases and V 6 bases, and 9 bases lay outside the gene matches. The CDR3 runs 15 residues. Germline V CDR1 and CDR2: MDHEN, SYDVKM. The CDR3 here is CASSPWTSGHETQYF. CDR3 DNA sequence: TGTGCCAGCAGCCCCTGGACTAGCGGACACGAGACCCAGTACTTC.

The rearrangement links TRBV9 to TRBJ2-5, with 12 bases that match TRBD2. TRBJ2-7 matches the DNA end more closely, so the J call is doubtful. The CDR3 runs 15 residues. Per the germline V gene, CDR1 is SGDLS and CDR2 is YYNGEE. The CDR3 is CASSAGTSGFYEQYF. The DNA of the CDR3 is TGTGCCAGCAGCGCCGGGACTAGCGGGTTCTACGAGCAGTACTTC.

The chain carries TRBV28 and TRBJ2-1; D is tentatively TRBD1 or TRBD2 (7 bases each). Germline V lookup: CDR1 MDHEN, CDR2 SYDVKM. CDR3 size: 20 residues. V lost 1 base, J lost 4 bases, and 26 bases lay in between. DNA of the CDR3: TGTGCCAGCAGTTTATACAGGGGAGGTGCTCTCGGGACTACATACAATGAGCAGTTCTTC. As protein: CASSLYRGGALGTTYNEQFF. The whole variable domain, filled in from reference TRBV28 and TRBJ2-1, reads DVKVTQSSRYLVKRTGEKVFLECVQDMDHENMFWYRQDPGLGLRLIYFSYDVKMKEKGDIPEGYSVSREKKERFSLILESASTNQTSMYLCASSLYRGGALGTTYNEQFFGPGTRLTVL.

This clonotype came up many times. The V gene is TRBV6-1, the J gene TRBJ2-1; 10 positions agree with TRBD2. Germline V gene lookup returns CDR1 MNHNS and CDR2 SASEGT. CDR3 size: 16 residues. With V trimmed by 5 bases and J by 1 base, 5 bases remained unmatched. The CDR3 DNA is TGTGCCAGCAGTATCCTAGCGGGAGAGTCCTACAATGAGCAGTTCTTC. Protein sequence: CASSILAGESYNEQFF.

The gene calls are TRBV4-3 and TRBJ2-5, with D perhaps matching TRBD1 (6 bases). The J call may be in error: the DNA end matches TRBJ2-7 better. The CDR3 loop spans 17 amino acids. The germline V gene has CDR1 LGHNA and CDR2 YSLEER. CDR3 bases: TGCGCCAGCAGCCAAGATCGGACTCTACAGGGAAACTACGAGCAGTACTTC. Translation: CASSQDRTLQGNYEQYF.

This sequence joins TRBV15 and TRBJ2-1; TRBD1 matches at 7 bases. CDR1 and CDR2 (germline): LNHNV, YYDKDF (reference sequence). The CDR3 consists of 15 residues. J gave up 6 bases and V 5 bases, and 10 bases lay outside the gene matches. This CDR3 is CATSPTGDLGNEQFF. CDR3 nucleotide sequence: TGTGCCACCAGCCCCACAGGGGATCTCGGCAATGAGCAGTTCTTC.

This clonotype was detected many times. The chain couples TRBV15 to TRBJ2-5, with D perhaps TRBD1 (6 bases). V was shortened by 3 bases and J by 4 bases, with 12 bases between the two germline ends. The CDR3 runs 14 residues. Germline-derived CDR1 and CDR2 are LNHNV and YYDKDF (reference sequence). CDR3 DNA: TGTGCCACCAGCAGGCCCAGGGGCGGAGAGACCCAGTACTTC. This encodes CATSRPRGGETQYF. Based on the CDR3 plus reference TRBV15 and TRBJ2-5, the full variable domain is DAMVIQNPRYQVTQFGKPVTLSCSQTLNHNVMYWYQQKSSQAPKLLFHYYDKDFNNEADTPDNFQSRRPNTSFCFLDIRSPGLGDTAMYLCATSRPRGGETQYFGPGTRLLVL.

This chain uses TRBV14 with TRBJ2-5; no clear D. This CDR3 contains 15 residues. CDR1 is SGHDN and CDR2 is FVKESK in the germline V gene. Trimming removed 4 bases from V and 0 bases from J, with 12 bases in between. CDR3: CASSRAPSHQETQYF. The CDR3 region has the DNA TGTGCCAGCAGCCGCGCCCCAAGCCACCAAGAGACCCAGTACTTC.

This clonotype was counted a single time. The CDR3 DNA reads TGCAGTGCTAGAGATGTCCAGCGCGCGACCCAGTACTTC. Encoded protein: CSARDVQRATQYF. The chain links TRBV20-1 to TRBJ2-5; D ambiguous. V lost 0 bases and J 7 bases, leaving 12 bases between the germline ends. The germline V gene encodes CDR1 DFQATT and CDR2 SNEGSKA (reference sequence). The CDR3 sequence is 13 residues long.

This clonotype was counted only a few times. The chain is built from TRBV2 and TRBJ2-3; 7 bases match TRBD2. Germline CDR1 is SNHLY and CDR2 is FYNNEI. This CDR3 is 14 amino acids long. V lost 6 bases and J lost 2; bases outside the gene matches: 5. In DNA, the CDR3 is TGTGCCAGCAGCAACCTAGCGGTCACAGATACGCAGTATTTT. Protein: CASSNLAVTDTQYF.

This chain links TRBV13 with TRBJ2-1, with 11 bases matching TRBD2. Germline CDR1 and CDR2: PRHDT and FYEKMQ (reference sequence). This CDR3 spans 15 amino acids. Germline trimming cut 2 bases from V and 8 bases from J; bases unmatched to any gene: 5. CDR3 sequence (DNA): TGTGCCAGCAGCTTACAACTAGCGGGAGATTATGAGCAGTTCTTC. Protein product: CASSLQLAGDYEQFF.

The V gene is TRBV6-6, the J gene TRBJ2-4; 8 nucleotides align to TRBD1. Per the germline V gene, CDR1 is MNHNY and CDR2 is SVGAGI (reference sequence). CDR3 length: 16 amino acids. The V gene end was trimmed by 6 bases and the J gene end by 0 bases; junction bases not matched to a gene: 7. The CDR3 loop is CASSPGQGIAKNIQYF. As DNA, the CDR3 is TGTGCCAGCAGCCCTGGACAGGGCATAGCCAAAAACATTCAGTACTTC.

The chain is built from TRBV6-6 and TRBJ2-6; either TRBD1 or TRBD2 may supply D (5 bases each). V lost 6 bases and J lost 4, with 16 bases in between. Germline CDR1 is MNHNY and CDR2 is SVGAGI (reference sequence). The length of the CDR3 is 16 residues. The CDR3 coding sequence is TGTGCCAGCAGCCCCGGGACCGTGTTAGGGGCCAACGTCCTGACTTTC. This codes for CASSPGTVLGANVLTF.

The chain combines TRBV5-1 with TRBJ1-3; no clear D. The CDR3 runs to 17 residues. CDR1 SGHRS and CDR2 YFSETQ come from the germline V gene. Trimming removed 0 bases at V and 0 bases at J, with 13 bases between. The CDR3 sequence is CASSLEGYGPSGNTIYF. As DNA, the CDR3 is TGCGCCAGCAGCTTGGAAGGTTATGGCCCCTCTGGAAACACCATATATTTT.

This rearrangement joins TRBV20-1 to TRBJ2-3; no clear D gene. The germline CDR1 and CDR2 sequences are DFQATT and SNEGSKA (reference sequence). The germline V and J ends were trimmed by 6 bases and 4 bases, with 14 bases remaining between them. This CDR3 is built from 13 residues. In DNA, the CDR3 is TGCAGTGCGCCACGACGAGTTTCAGATACGCAGTATTTT. It is translated as CSAPRRVSDTQYF.

The chain couples TRBV20-1 to TRBJ1-4; 10 bases fit TRBD1. J lost 7 bases, V lost 6 bases, and 2 bases had no gene match. The CDR3 loop spans 12 amino acids. In germline, CDR1 is DFQATT, CDR2 SNEGSKA (reference sequence). The CDR3, as DNA: TGCAGTGCATGGGACAGGGGTGAAAAACTGTTTTTT. It specifies CSAWDRGEKLFF.

The V and J genes are TRBV3-1 and TRBJ1-1, with D possibly TRBD1 on 5 matching bases. Germline-derived CDR1 and CDR2 are LGHDT and YNNKEL (reference sequence). V was pared by 4 bases and J by 3 bases, with 12 bases between. CDR3 length: 14 amino acids. CDR3 region: CASSRGEGHTEAFF. CDR3 bases: TGTGCCAGCAGCCGGGGGGAGGGGCACACTGAAGCTTTCTTT.

This clonotype was observed a few times. V usage is TRBV21-1 and J usage is TRBJ2-3; the table's D call, TRBD2, has no DNA check behind it. TRBV21-1 is reported as a pseudogene. This CDR3 spans 14 amino acids. The CDR3 DNA reads as TGTGCCAGCACCATCCTAGCGCCTTCAGATACGCAGTATTTT. Translating gives CASTILAPSDTQYF.

This clonotype was counted a few times. This rearrangement joins TRBV20-1 to TRBJ2-1, with D perhaps matching TRBD2 (6 bases). Deletions cut 4 bases from V and 3 bases from J, with 10 bases between. CDR1 is DFQATT, CDR2 SNEGSKA, per germline (reference sequence). CDR3 length: 13 residues. CDR3 DNA: TGCAGTGCTATGGGGGGTGGCTACAATGAGCAGTTCTTC. Its protein product is CSAMGGGYNEQFF.

J is TRBJ2-1 and V is TRBV5-1, with a possible D match to TRBD2 (5 bases). Trimming pared 0 bases from V and 4 bases from J, leaving 14 bases between. Germline V gene sequence: CDR1 SGHRS, CDR2 YFSETQ. This CDR3 region has 16 residues. CDR3 sequence: CASSLEDLHLYNEQFF. In nucleotides, the CDR3 is TGCGCCAGCAGCTTGGAGGACTTGCACCTGTACAATGAGCAGTTCTTC.